This T cell receptor (beta chain) comes out of a study of vaccination effects on CD4 cells after COVID-19. Study details: Peptides at approximately 9.6 ug/ml and IL-2 at 10 IU/ml were added to two million PBMC per well. Findings of the study overall: Marked contraction was observed in infection-induced and vaccine-induced clones late after vaccination.

V was trimmed by 0 bases and J by 0 bases, leaving 8 bases between them. The CDR3 loop spans 15 amino acids. The germline gives CDR1 SGHRS, CDR2 YFSETQ. TCRdb's copy holds only in-frame clones and misses some; the assay was immunoSEQ multiplex PCR. The table has approximately 37,000 clones, roughly 82% seen once. About this clone: Antigen: not known. Additional DNA sequences in this sample encode the identical CDR3.

When around nine days of culture had elapsed, CD4+ T cells were isolated. Absence of prior SARS-CoV-2 infection characterized the vaccine recipients, who showed negative nucleocapsid antibodies. This specimen was CD4+ T cells from PBMCs cultured without peptide, taken before COVID-19 vaccination. The clonotype was recovered from a human donor who received a COVID-19 vaccine. The chain combines TRBV5-1 with TRBJ2-3; the D is unclear. The CDR3 loop is CASSLGRPSTDTQYF. The CDR3 DNA follows: TGCGCCAGCAGCTTGGGAAGGCCTAGCACAGATACGCAGTATTTT.